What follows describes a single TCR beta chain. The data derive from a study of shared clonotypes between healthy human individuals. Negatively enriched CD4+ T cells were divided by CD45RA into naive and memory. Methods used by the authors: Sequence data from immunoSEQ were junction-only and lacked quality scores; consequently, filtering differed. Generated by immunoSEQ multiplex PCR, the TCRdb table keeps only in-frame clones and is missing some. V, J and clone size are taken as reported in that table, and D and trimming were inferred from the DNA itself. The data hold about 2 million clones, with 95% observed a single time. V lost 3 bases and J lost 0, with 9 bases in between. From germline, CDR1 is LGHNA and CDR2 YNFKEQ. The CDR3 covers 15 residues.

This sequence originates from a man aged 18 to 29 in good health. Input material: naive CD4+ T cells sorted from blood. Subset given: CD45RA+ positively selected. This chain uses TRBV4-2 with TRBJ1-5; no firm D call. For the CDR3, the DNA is TGTGCCAGCAGCCAGACATTTAATAGCAATCAGCCCCAGCATTTT. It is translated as CASSQTFNSNQPQHF.